Listed below are T cell receptor beta chains from one sample, sequenced in a study of blood T cell repertoires in COVID-19. Generated by immunoSEQ multiplex PCR, the TCRdb table keeps only in-frame clones and is missing some. The sample comprises about 280,000 clones, over 75% of which are singletons, and 10% to 15% rests with the top ten. The sequencing input was peripheral blood. The receptor source for this set is a human donor in a cohort sampled during active COVID-19. Both conserved end residues are part of each CDR3. Each record gives: J gene, D gene, V gene, clone size, CDR3 protein, CDR3 DNA. The D gene is left open where the match is weak. Some rows have no size entry. The others give once, few or many, or a class for an expanded clone.

>TRBJ2-7|TRBD2|TRBV18|.
CASSPRAGTSGYEQYF
TGTGCCAGCTCACCGAGGGCCGGGACTAGCGGTTACGAGCAGTACTTC
>TRBJ2-7|.|TRBV9|.
CASSPRGVDVVPYF
TGTGCCAGCAGCCCCCGAGGAGTAGATGTAGTTCCGTACTTC
>TRBJ1-2|.|TRBV11-2|.
CASSQNTNYGYTF
TGTGCCAGCAGCCAAAACACTAACTATGGCTACACCTTC
>TRBJ1-5|.|TRBV27|.
CASSFYANQPQHF
TGTGCCAGCAGTTTTTATGCGAATCAGCCCCAGCATTTT
>TRBJ2-7|.|TRBV27|.
CASSFVGENEQYF
TGTGCCAGCAGTTTTGTGGGAGAGAACGAGCAGTACTTC
>TRBJ1-3|.|TRBV7-9|few
CASSTRGGPGNTIYF
TGTGCCAGCAGCACCCGGGGGGGGCCCGGAAACACCATATATTTT
>TRBJ2-1|.|TRBV27|.
CASSLSVSSYNEQFF
TGTGCCAGCAGTCTTAGCGTGAGCTCCTACAATGAGCAGTTCTTC
>TRBJ2-3|TRBD2|TRBV5-6|.
CASSFLTSGRATDTQYF
TGTGCCAGCAGCTTTCTGACTAGCGGGAGGGCCACAGATACGCAGTATTTT
>TRBJ2-1|TRBD2|TRBV29-1|.
CSVAPGGSYNEQFF
TGCAGCGTAGCGCCGGGAGGGAGTTACAATGAGCAGTTCTTC
>TRBJ1-5|.|TRBV2|few
CASSERRANQPQHF
TGTGCCAGCAGTGAGCGCAGGGCCAATCAGCCCCAGCATTTT
>TRBJ2-4|.|TRBV5-6|.
CASSGRGILAKNIQYF
TGTGCCAGCAGCGGTCGAGGCATATTAGCCAAAAACATTCAGTACTTC
>TRBJ2-1|.|TRBV7-6|.
CASSLARSEYNEQFF
TGTGCCAGCAGCTTAGCGCGGTCAGAATACAATGAGCAGTTCTTC
>TRBJ2-5|TRBD2|TRBV4-1|.
CASSLQPGLAEETQYF
TGCGCCAGCAGCCTACAACCGGGACTAGCGGAAGAGACCCAGTACTTC
>TRBJ2-5|TRBD2|TRBV3-1/TRBV3-2|few
CASKREQAPQYF
TGTGCCAGCAAGCGGGAGCAGGCACCCCAGTACTTC
>TRBJ2-1|.|TRBV14|.
CASSRWRTSNEQFF
TGTGCCAGCAGCCGTTGGAGAACAAGCAATGAGCAGTTCTTC
>TRBJ1-6|TRBD1|TRBV25-1|.
CASSVNRGWRSPLHF
TGTGCCAGCAGTGTAAACAGGGGATGGCGGTCACCCCTCCACTTT
>TRBJ1-4|.|TRBV7-9|.
CASSSTGGLNEKLFF
TGTGCCAGCAGCTCAACGGGGGGCCTTAATGAAAAACTGTTTTTT
>TRBJ2-1|TRBD1|TRBV5-8|few
CASRLPGQGTNEQFF
TGTGCCAGCAGGCTACCGGGACAGGGGACCAATGAGCAGTTCTTC
>TRBJ2-1|.|TRBV15|.
CATWSFGGSYNEQFF
TGTGCCACCTGGTCGTTCGGGGGCTCCTACAATGAGCAGTTCTTC
>TRBJ1-3|.|TRBV6-6|.
CASSPTGLSGNTIYF
TGTGCCAGCAGCCCCACAGGCCTCTCTGGAAACACCATATATTTT
>TRBJ2-1|TRBD2|TRBV6-4|.
CASSPREGGYNEQFF
TGTGCCAGCAGTCCGCGGGAGGGCGGATACAATGAGCAGTTCTTC
>TRBJ2-7|.|TRBV20-1|.
CSANPREEQYF
TGCAGTGCTAACCCCCGGGAAGAGCAGTACTTC
>TRBJ2-3|.|TRBV28|.
CASSLGGATSTDTQYF
TGTGCCAGCAGTTTGGGCGGGGCTACTAGCACAGATACGCAGTATTTT
>TRBJ1-4|.|TRBV7-9|.
CASSVAGVKEKLFF
TGTGCCAGCAGTGTGGCGGGGGTAAAGGAAAAACTGTTTTTT
>TRBJ2-3|.|TRBV7-9|.
CASSFAGADTQYF
TGTGCCAGCAGCTTCGCGGGGGCTGATACGCAGTATTTT
>TRBJ1-2|.|TRBV18|.
CASSLTEANYGYTF
TGTGCCAGCTCCCTGACAGAGGCTAACTATGGCTACACCTTC
>TRBJ2-2|TRBD1|TRBV11-2|.
CASSSTDRVFARELFF
TGTGCCAGCAGCTCGACGGACAGGGTATTCGCCCGGGAGCTGTTTTTT
>TRBJ2-7|.|TRBV3-1/TRBV3-2|.
CASSHFGAATYEQYF
TGTGCCAGCAGCCATTTTGGGGCGGCTACCTACGAGCAGTACTTC